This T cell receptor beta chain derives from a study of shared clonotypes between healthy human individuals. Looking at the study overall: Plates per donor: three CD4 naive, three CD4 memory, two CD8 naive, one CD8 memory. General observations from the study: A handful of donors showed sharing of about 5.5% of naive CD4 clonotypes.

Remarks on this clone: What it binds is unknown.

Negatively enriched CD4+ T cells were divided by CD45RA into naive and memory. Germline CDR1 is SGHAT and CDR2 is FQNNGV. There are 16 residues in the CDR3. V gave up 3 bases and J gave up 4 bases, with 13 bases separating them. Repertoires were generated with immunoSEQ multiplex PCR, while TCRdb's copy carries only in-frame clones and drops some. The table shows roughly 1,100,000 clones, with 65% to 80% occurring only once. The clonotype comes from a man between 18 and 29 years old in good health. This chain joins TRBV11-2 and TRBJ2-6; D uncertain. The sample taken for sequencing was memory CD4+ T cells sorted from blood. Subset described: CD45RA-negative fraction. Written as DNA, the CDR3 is TGTGCCAGCAGCTTTACCGGCCGGGCCGGGGCCAACGTCCTGACTTTC. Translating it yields CASSFTGRAGANVLTF.